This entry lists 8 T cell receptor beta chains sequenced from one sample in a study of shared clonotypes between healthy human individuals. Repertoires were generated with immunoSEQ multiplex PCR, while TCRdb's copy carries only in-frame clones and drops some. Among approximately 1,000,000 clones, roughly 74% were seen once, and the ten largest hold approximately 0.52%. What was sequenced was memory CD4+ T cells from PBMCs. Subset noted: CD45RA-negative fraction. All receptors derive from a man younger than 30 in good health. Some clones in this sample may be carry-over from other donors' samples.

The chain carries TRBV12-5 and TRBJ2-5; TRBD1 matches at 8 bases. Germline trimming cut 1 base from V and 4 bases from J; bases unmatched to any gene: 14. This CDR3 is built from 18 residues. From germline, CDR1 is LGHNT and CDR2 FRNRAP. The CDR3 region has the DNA TGTGCTAGTGGTTTGGGCCGACTTCCGACAGGGGTGGGAGAGACCCAGTACTTC. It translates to CASGLGRLPTGVGETQYF.

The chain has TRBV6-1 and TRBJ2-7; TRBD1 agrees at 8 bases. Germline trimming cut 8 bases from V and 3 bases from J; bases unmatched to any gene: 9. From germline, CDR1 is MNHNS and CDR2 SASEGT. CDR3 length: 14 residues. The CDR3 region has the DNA TGTGCCAGCTCTCCCCAGGGGGCGAGCTACGAGCAGTACTTC. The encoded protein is CASSPQGASYEQYF.

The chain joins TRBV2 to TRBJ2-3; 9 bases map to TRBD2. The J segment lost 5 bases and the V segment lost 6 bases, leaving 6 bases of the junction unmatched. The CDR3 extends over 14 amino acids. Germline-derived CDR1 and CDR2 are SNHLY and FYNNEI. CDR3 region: CASRAGTSLDTQYF. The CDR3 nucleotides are TGTGCCAGCAGGGCCGGGACTAGCTTAGATACGCAGTATTTT.

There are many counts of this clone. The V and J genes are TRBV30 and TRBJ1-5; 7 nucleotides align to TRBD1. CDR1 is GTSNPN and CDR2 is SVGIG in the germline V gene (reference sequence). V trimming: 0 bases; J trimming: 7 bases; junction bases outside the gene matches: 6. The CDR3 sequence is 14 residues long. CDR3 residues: CAWSVNRGYQPQHF. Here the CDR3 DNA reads TGTGCCTGGAGTGTCAACAGGGGCTACCAGCCCCAGCATTTT.

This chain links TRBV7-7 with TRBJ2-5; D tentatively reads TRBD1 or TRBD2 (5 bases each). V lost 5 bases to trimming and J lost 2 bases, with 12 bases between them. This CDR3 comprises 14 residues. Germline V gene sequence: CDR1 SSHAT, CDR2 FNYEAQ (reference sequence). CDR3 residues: CASSTWDRQETQYF. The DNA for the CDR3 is TGTGCCAGCAGCACTTGGGACCGGCAAGAGACCCAGTACTTC. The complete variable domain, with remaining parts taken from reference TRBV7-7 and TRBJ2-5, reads GAGVSQSPRYKVTKRGQDVTLRCDPISSHATLYWYQQALGQGPEFLTYFNYEAQPDKSGLPSDRFSAERPEGSISTLTIQRTEQRDSAMYRCASSTWDRQETQYFGPGTRLLVL.

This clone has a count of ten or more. The CDR3 sequence: CASSDWGGYEQYF. CDR3 coding DNA: TGTGCCAGCAGTGATTGGGGCGGCTACGAGCAGTACTTC. The chain recombines TRBV2 with TRBJ2-7, with D possibly matching TRBD1 (5 bases). Trimming removed 3 bases from V and 3 bases from J, with 9 bases in between. The CDR3 consists of 13 residues. Per the germline V gene, CDR1 is SNHLY and CDR2 is FYNNEI.

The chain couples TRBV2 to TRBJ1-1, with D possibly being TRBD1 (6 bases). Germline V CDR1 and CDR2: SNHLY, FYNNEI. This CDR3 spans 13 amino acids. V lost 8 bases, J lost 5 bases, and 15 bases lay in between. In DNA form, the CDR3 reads TGTGCCAGCTCCCTTGAGGGGGAGACTGAAGCTTTCTTT. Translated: CASSLEGETEAFF.

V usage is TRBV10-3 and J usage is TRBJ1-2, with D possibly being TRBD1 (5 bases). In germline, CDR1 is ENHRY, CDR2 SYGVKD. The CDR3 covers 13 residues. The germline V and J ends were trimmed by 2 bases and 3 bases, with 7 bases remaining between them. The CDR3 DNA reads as TGTGCCATCAGTGAGCAGGGCGACTATGGCTACACCTTC. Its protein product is CAISEQGDYGYTF.